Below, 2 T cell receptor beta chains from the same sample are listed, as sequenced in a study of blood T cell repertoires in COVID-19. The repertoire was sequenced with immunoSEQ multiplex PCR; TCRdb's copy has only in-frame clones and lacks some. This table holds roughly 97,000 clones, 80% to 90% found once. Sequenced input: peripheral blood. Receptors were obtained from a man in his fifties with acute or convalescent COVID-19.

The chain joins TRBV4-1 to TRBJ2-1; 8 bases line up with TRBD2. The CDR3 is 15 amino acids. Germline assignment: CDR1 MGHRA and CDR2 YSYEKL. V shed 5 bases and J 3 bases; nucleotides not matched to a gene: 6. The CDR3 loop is CASSSQRELYNEQFF. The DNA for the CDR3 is TGCGCCAGCAGCTCGCAGCGGGAGCTCTACAATGAGCAGTTCTTC.

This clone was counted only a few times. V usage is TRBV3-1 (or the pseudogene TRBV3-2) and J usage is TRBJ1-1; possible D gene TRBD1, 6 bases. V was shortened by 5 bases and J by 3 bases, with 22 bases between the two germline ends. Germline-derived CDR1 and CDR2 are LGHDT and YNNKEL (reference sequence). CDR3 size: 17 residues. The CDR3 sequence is CASSNGTFIIRDTEAFF. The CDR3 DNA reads TGTGCCAGCAGCAACGGGACATTTATTATAAGGGACACTGAAGCTTTCTTT.